This T cell receptor beta chain was identified in a study of early T cells in non-severe SARS-CoV-2 infection. Overall study: Bulk RNA taken from unsorted whole blood was sequenced, leaving chains unpaired.

Study results and limitations: VDJdb matching, biased toward anti-spike CD8 responses, missed private and CD4 specificities.

There are many counts of this clonotype. Its antigen is as yet unknown. TCRdb called the 5' RACE reads again in MiXCR, with one record for every CDR3 protein. The table has tens of thousands of distinct CDR3 sequences, 2.9% seen once; the top ten hold over 0.6%. The V segment lost 3 bases and the J segment 2 bases; nucleotides outside the gene matches: 9. The CDR3 has 18 residues. The V gene's germline CDR1 is SEHNR and CDR2 FQNEAQ (reference sequence). The TCR originated in an adult who was a healthcare worker with PCR-confirmed SARS-CoV-2 infection or an uninfected control (not recorded which). The chain carries TRBV7-9 and TRBJ1-6; 8 positions agree with TRBD1. Sequencing was done on a sample of whole blood. Here the CDR3 DNA reads TGTGCCAGCAGCTTCGCTTCGGACAGGGTAACCTATAATTCACCCCTCCACTTT. It specifies CASSFASDRVTYNSPLHF.